This T cell receptor beta chain comes out of a study of T-cell reconstitution after alpha-beta-depleted transplantation in children. Whole-study findings and limits: T-cell counts and diversity were attributed mostly to newly produced T cells one year after transplant.

As regards this clonotype: Antigen specificity is unknown.

The TCRbeta library was prepared with unique molecular identifiers. TCRdb re-analysed the PCR reads in MiXCR, keeping a single row per CDR3 protein. The table records 250,000 to 400,000 distinct CDR3 sequences, approximately 20% of them present only once. The germline V and J ends were trimmed by 4 bases and 6 bases, with 21 bases remaining between them. Per the germline V gene, CDR1 is KGHDR and CDR2 is SFDVKD. The CDR3 spans 17 residues. The sequences come from PBMCs, mostly from graft donor cells, collected 180 days after TCRalphabeta/CD19-depleted stem cell transplant. The receptor was isolated from a male patient aged 10 to 17 who had a stem cell transplant for acute lymphoblastic leukemia, so the T cells may come from the graft donor. The chain uses TRBV24-1 and TRBJ1-5, with D maybe TRBD1 (6 bases). The CDR3 region is CATSDRSGGRIGQPQHF. DNA of the CDR3: TGTGCCACCAGTGACCGGAGCGGGGGCAGGATTGGTCAGCCCCAGCATTTT.